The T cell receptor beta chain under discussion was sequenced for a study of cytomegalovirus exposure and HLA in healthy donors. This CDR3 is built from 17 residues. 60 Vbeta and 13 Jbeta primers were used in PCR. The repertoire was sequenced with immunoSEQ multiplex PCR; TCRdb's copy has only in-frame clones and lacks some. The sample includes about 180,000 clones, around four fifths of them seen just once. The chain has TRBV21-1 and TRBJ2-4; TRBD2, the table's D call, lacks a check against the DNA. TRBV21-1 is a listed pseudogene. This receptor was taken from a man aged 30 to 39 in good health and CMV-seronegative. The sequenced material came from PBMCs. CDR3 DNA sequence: TGTGCCAGCTCCGGTGGCGGGGTGGAGGAAACCAAAAACATTCAGTACTTC. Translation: CASSGGGVEETKNIQYF.